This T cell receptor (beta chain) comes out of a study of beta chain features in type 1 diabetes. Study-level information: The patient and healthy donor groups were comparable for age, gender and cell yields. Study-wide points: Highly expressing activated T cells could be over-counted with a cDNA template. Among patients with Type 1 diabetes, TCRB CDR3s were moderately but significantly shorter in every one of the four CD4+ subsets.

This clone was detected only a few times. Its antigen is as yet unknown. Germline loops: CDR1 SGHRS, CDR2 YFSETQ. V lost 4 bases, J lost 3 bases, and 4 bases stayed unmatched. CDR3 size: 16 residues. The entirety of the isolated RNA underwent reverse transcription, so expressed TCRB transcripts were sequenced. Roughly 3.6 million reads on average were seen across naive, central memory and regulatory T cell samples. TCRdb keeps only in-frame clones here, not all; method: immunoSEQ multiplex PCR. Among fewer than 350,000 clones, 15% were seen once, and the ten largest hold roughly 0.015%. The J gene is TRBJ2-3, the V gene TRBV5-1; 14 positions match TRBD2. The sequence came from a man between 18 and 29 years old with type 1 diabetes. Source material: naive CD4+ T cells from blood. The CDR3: CASSRGLAGETDTQYF. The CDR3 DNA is TGCGCCAGCAGCAGGGGACTAGCGGGAGAAACAGATACGCAGTATTTT.